What follows is one T cell receptor (beta chain) and its context. Authors' analysis steps: For nucleated cells, counts were estimated from reference gene primer amplification. Here immunoSEQ multiplex PCR was the method, and the copy in TCRdb shows in-frame clones only, minus some. That table supplies the V and J calls and clone size; D and trimming were determined from the DNA. Counted here are tens of thousands of clones, roughly nine tenths occurring once; the ten biggest clones make up 15% to 20%. The data were obtained in a study of blood T cell repertoires in COVID-19. Study-wide background: The United States, Italy and Spain provided the acute and convalescent COVID-19 samples.

With 6 bases clipped from V and 6 bases from J, the junction kept 2 bases outside the gene matches. CDR3 size: 12 residues. The chain is built from TRBV12-3 or TRBV12-4 and TRBJ1-5; 7 nucleotides align to TRBD1. Specimen: peripheral blood. This clonotype originated in a man older than 75 with acute or convalescent COVID-19. DNA of the CDR3: TGTGCCAGCAGCAGGGGGATTCAGCCCCAGCATTTT. This sequence encodes CASSRGIQPQHF.